Listed here are 6 T cell receptor beta chains from one sample, sequenced in a study of blood T cell repertoires in COVID-19. The table came from immunoSEQ multiplex PCR; TCRdb's copy has only in-frame clones and leaves some out. The table includes around 150,000 clones, under 85% detected once. The sequencing sample was made of peripheral blood. The source is an elderly woman in a cohort sampled during active or convalescent COVID-19.

The genes are TRBV6-5 and TRBJ2-7, with 7 nucleotides matching TRBD2. This CDR3 has 13 residues. The ends lost 2 bases at V and 3 bases at J; junction bases unmatched: 1. Germline V gene data show CDR1 as MNHEY and CDR2 as SVGAGI. The CDR3 loop is CASSYERGYEQYF. The CDR3, as DNA: TGTGCCAGCAGTTACGAGCGGGGCTACGAGCAGTACTTC.

The chain has TRBV14 and TRBJ1-2; D is undetermined. The CDR3 has 13 amino acids. V was pared by 2 bases and J by 1 base, with 5 bases between. Germline CDR1 reads SGHDN; CDR2 reads FVKESK. In DNA, the CDR3 is TGTGCCAGCAGCCAATCTCTTAACTATGGCTACACCTTC. It is translated as CASSQSLNYGYTF.

The rearrangement joins TRBV7-8 to TRBJ1-4, with D uncertain. CDR1 and CDR2 (germline): SGHVS, FQNEAQ. This CDR3 region has 14 residues. V was shortened by 2 bases and J by 5 bases, with 9 bases between the two germline ends. For the CDR3, the DNA is TGTGCCAGCAGCTTACGGGAAAAAAATGAAAAACTGTTTTTT. It is translated as CASSLREKNEKLFF.

V usage is TRBV10-3 and J usage is TRBJ1-1, with 9 bases lining up with TRBD1. The CDR3 totals 13 residues. The V gene end was trimmed by 10 bases and the J gene end by 1 base; junction bases not matched to a gene: 4. Germline lookup yields CDR1 ENHRY and CDR2 SYGVKD. Here the CDR3 reads CASMGQGNTEAFF. Here the CDR3 DNA reads TGTGCCAGCATGGGACAGGGGAACACTGAAGCTTTCTTT.

The rearrangement joins TRBV7-9 to TRBJ1-1; 10 bases match TRBD1. The V and J ends lost 6 bases and 4 bases, in that order; junction bases with no gene match: 2. The CDR3 contains 13 residues. Germline V gene sequence: CDR1 SEHNR, CDR2 FQNEAQ (reference sequence). CDR3 residues: CASSRDRGTEAFF. CDR3 nucleotide sequence: TGTGCCAGCAGTCGGGACAGGGGCACTGAAGCTTTCTTT.

This clone was observed once. V and J are TRBV24-1 and TRBJ1-4; possible D gene TRBD1, 5 bases. The germline gives CDR1 KGHDR, CDR2 SFDVKD. Trimming stripped 3 bases from V and 0 bases from J, with 7 bases between. CDR3 size: 15 residues. The CDR3 protein is CATSDPTATNEKLFF. The CDR3 DNA sequence: TGTGCCACCAGTGATCCGACAGCAACTAATGAAAAACTGTTTTTT.